This paragraph covers one TCR beta chain sequence. The antigen is not known. The germline CDR1 and CDR2 sequences are SGHNT and YYREEE (reference sequence). The V segment lost 5 bases and the J segment 4 bases; nucleotides outside the gene matches: 7. The CDR3 extends over 15 amino acids. Profiled with immunoSEQ multiplex PCR; TCRdb holds only in-frame clones, not every one. This table holds over 150,000 clones, about nine tenths found once. These data are taken from a study of T cell responses to AZD1222 COVID-19 vaccine. Study-level findings and limits: All repertoire sampling was performed exclusively after the peak T cell response. Donors skewed white British and female; clonal diversity was possibly underestimated.

The TCR was taken from an adult in good health. The chain uses TRBV5-4 and TRBJ2-1; 9 bases match TRBD1. Sequencing was performed on peripheral blood, taken on day 0 of MenACWY control vaccination. DNA of the CDR3: TGTGCCAGCAGTTACGGGACAGGGAAATACAATGAGCAGTTCTTC. Translation: CASSYGTGKYNEQFF. The variable domain in full, with the rest retrieved from reference TRBV5-4 and TRBJ2-1, is ETGVTQSPTHLIKTRGQQVTLRCSSQSGHNTVSWYQQALGQGPQFIFQYYREEENGRGNFPPRFSGLQFPNYSSELNVNALELDDSALYLCASSYGTGKYNEQFFGPGTRLTVL.